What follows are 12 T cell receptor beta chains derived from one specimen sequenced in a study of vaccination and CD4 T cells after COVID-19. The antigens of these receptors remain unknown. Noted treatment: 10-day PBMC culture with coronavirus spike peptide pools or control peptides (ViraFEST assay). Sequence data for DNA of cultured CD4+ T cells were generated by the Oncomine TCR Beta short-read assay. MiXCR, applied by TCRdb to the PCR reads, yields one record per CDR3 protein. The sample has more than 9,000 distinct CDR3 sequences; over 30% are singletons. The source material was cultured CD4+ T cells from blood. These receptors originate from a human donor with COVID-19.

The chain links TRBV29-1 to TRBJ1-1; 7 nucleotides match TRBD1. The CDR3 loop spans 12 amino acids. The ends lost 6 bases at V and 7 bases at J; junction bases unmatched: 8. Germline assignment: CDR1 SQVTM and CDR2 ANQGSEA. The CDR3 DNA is TGCAGCGTACGCAGGGGGGCGAGTGAAGCTTTCTTT. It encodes CSVRRGASEAFF. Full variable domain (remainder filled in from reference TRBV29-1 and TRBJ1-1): SAVISQKPSRDICQRGTSLTIQCQVDSQVTMMFWYRQQPGQSLTLIATANQGSEATYESGFVIDKFPISRPNLTFSTLTVSNMSPEDSSIYLCSVRRGASEAFFGQGTRLTVV.

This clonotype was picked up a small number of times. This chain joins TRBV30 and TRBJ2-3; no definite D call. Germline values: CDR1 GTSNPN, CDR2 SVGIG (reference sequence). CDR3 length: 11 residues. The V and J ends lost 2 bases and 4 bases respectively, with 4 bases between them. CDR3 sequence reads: CAWSPADTQYF. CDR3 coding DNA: TGTGCCTGGAGTCCCGCAGATACGCAGTATTTT.

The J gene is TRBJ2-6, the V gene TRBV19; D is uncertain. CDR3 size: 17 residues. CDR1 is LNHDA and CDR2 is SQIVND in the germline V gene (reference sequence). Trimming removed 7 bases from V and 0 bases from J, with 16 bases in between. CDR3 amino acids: CASTGSPIPSGANVLTF. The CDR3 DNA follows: TGTGCCAGTACCGGCAGTCCAATACCCTCTGGGGCCAACGTCCTGACTTTC.

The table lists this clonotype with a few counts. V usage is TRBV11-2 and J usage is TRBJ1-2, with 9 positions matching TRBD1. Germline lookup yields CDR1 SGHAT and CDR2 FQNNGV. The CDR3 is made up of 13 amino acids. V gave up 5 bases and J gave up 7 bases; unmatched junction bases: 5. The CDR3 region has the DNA TGTGCCAGCAGCCCGGACAGGGGCGGTGGCTACACCTTC. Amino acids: CASSPDRGGGYTF.

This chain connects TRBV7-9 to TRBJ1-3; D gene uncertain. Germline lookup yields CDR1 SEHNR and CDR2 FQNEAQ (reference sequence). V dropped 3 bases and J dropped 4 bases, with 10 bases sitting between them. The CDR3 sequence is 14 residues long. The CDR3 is CASSFSDQGNTIYF. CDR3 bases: TGTGCCAGCAGCTTTTCAGATCAAGGAAACACCATATATTTT.

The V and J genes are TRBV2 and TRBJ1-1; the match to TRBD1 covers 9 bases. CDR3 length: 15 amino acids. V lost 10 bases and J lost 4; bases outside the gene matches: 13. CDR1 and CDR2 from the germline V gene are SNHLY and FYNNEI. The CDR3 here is CATRDRAARGTEAFF. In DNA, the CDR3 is TGTGCCACCCGGGACAGGGCCGCCCGGGGCACTGAAGCTTTCTTT. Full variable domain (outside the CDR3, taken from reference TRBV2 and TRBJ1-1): EPEVTQTPSHQVTQMGQEVILRCVPISNHLYFYWYRQILGQKVEFLVSFYNNEISEKSEIFDDQFSVERPDGSNFTLKIRSTKLEDSAMYFCATRDRAARGTEAFFGQGTRLTVV.

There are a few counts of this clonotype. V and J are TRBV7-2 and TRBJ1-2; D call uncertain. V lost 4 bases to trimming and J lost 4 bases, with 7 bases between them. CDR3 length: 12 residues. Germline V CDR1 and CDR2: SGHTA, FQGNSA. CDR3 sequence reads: CASSSLVYGYTF. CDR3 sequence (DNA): TGTGCCAGCAGCTCCTTGGTCTATGGCTACACCTTC.

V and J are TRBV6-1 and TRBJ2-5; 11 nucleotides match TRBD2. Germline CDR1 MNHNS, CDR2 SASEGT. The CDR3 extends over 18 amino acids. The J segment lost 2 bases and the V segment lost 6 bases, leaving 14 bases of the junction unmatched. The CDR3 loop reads CASSPHRTSGQTQETQYF. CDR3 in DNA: TGTGCCAGCAGCCCACACCGGACTAGCGGGCAGACGCAAGAGACCCAGTACTTC.

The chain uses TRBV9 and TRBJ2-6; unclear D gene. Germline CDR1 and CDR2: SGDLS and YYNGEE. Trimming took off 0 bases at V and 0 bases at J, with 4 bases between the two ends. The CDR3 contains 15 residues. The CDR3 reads CASSVGSSGANVLTF. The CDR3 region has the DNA TGTGCCAGCAGCGTAGGAAGCTCTGGGGCCAACGTCCTGACTTTC.

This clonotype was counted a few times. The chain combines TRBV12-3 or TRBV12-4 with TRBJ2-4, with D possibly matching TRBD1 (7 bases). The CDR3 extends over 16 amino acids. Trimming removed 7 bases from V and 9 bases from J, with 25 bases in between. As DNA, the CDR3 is TGTGCCAGCACCAAGAGGGCCAGGGGGGCCCTTGGCATTCAGTACTTC. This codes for CASTKRARGALGIQYF.

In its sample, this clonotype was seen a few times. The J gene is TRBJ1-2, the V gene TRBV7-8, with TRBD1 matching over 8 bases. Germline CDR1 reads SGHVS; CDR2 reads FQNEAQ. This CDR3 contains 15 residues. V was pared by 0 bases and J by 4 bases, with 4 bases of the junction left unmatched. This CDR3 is CASSLASTGGYGYTF. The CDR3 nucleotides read TGTGCCAGCAGCTTAGCGAGTACAGGGGGCTATGGCTACACCTTC.

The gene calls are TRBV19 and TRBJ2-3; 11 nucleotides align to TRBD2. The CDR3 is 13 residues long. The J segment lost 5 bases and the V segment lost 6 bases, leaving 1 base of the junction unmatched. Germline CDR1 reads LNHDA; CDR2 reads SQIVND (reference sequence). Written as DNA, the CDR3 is TGTGCCAGTAGAGGACTAGCGGGAGATACGCAGTATTTT. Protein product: CASRGLAGDTQYF.